This T cell receptor beta chain was retrieved from a study of T-cell reconstitution after alpha-beta-depleted transplantation in children. The V gene's germline CDR1 is MDHEN and CDR2 SYDVKM. The CDR3 extends over 16 amino acids. J lost 8 bases, V lost 5 bases, and 10 bases had no gene match. Preparation of the TCRbeta library used unique molecular identifiers. Via MiXCR, TCRdb re-called the PCR reads, giving one row per CDR3 protein. The table has around 680,000 distinct CDR3 sequences, roughly 15% seen once. The receptor was derived from a human donor who donated a stem cell graft to a child with acute myeloid leukemia. The sample here was PBMCs from the stem cell graft donor, taken from the stem cell graft. This sequence joins TRBV28 and TRBJ2-1; 12 bases are shared with TRBD2. CDR3 DNA: TGTGCCAGCAGTGTCCCCACTAGCGGGGGGACTGATGAGCAGTTCTTC. It yields the protein CASSVPTSGGTDEQFF. The complete variable domain, with remaining parts taken from reference TRBV28 and TRBJ2-1, reads DVKVTQSSRYLVKRTGEKVFLECVQDMDHENMFWYRQDPGLGLRLIYFSYDVKMKEKGDIPEGYSVSREKKERFSLILESASTNQTSMYLCASSVPTSGGTDEQFFGPGTRLTVL.